This T cell receptor beta chain was recorded in a study of blood T cell repertoires in COVID-19. In the study overall: Acute and convalescent COVID-19 specimens originated in the United States, Italy and Spain. PBMCs, B-cell-depleted T cells, or T cells provided the cDNA or gDNA that made up the material.

Per the original data handling: Amplification with reference gene primers provided the estimates of nucleated cell counts. TCRdb's table, derived via immunoSEQ multiplex PCR, lists solely in-frame clones and lacks some. That table gives V, J and clone size, and the DNA gave D and trimming. The sample lists 85,000 to 100,000 clones; 90% were seen once. Trimming stripped 1 base from V and 4 bases from J, with 10 bases between. CDR3 length: 14 residues. Looked up from germline, CDR1 is SNHLY and CDR2 is FYNNEI. V usage is TRBV2 and J usage is TRBJ1-2; D gene unclear. The source material was peripheral blood. The receptor was derived from a man aged 60 to 69 with acute or convalescent COVID-19. The CDR3 region is CASSEVPSGYGYTF. CDR3 nucleotides: TGTGCCAGCAGTGAAGTACCATCAGGCTATGGCTACACCTTC.